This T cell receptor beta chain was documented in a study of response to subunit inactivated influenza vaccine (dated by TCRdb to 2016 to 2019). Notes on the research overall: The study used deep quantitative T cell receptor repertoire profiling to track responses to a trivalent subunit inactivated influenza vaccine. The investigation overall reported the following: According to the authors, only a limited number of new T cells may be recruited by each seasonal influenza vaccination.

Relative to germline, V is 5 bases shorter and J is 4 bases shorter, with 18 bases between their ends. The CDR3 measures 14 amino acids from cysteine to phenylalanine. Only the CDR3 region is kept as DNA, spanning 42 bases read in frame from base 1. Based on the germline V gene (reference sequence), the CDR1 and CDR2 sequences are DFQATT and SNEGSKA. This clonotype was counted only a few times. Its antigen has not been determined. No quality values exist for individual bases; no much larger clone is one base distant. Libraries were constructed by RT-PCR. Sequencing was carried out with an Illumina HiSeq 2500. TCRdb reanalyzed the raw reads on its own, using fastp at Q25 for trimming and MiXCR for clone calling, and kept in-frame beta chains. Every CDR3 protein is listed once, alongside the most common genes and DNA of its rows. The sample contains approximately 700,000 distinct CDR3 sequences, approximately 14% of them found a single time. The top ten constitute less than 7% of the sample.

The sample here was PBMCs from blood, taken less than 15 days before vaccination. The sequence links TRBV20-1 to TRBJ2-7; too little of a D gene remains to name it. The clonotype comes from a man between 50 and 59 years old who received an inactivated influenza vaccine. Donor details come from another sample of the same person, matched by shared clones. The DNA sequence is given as TGCAGTGCTCCCCGTCAGGACGGAATATACGAGCAGTACTTC. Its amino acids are CSAPRQDGIYEQYF.